This passage covers 2 T cell receptor beta chains from one sample sequenced in a study of CD8+ T cells in alopecia areata. Reverse transcribed after extraction, RNA yielded cDNA as the sequencing template. Data came from immunoSEQ multiplex PCR; TCRdb stores just in-frame clones and leaves some out. The sample holds over 200,000 clones; about 64% are singletons and the top ten take more than 3.5%. As for treatment: oral pan-JAK inhibitor, 5-10 mg twice daily. Sequencing used CD4+ T cells sorted from blood, obtained at week 4, from a patient treated with tofacitinib. These receptor sequences come from a human donor with alopecia areata.

The chain combines TRBV5-4 with TRBJ2-2; D remains ambiguous. From germline, CDR1 is SGHNT and CDR2 YYREEE (reference sequence). V was shortened by 0 bases and J by 7 bases, with 1 base between the two germline ends. This CDR3 contains 11 residues. The CDR3 coding sequence is TGTGCCAGCAGCTTGGACGGGGAGCTGTTTTTT. Its translation: CASSLDGELFF.

This clone was seen a few times. This sequence joins TRBV23-1 and TRBJ1-1; no clear D gene. TRBV23-1 is flagged as an ORF with uncertain function. V lost 1 base, J lost 4 bases, and 13 bases lay in between. The CDR3 spans 15 residues. As DNA, the CDR3 is TGCGCCAGCAGTCAATTCCCACCCGCGTTCACTGAAGCTTTCTTT. It yields the protein CASSQFPPAFTEAFF.